These 30 T cell receptor beta chains were all obtained from the same sample, sequenced in a study of control samples from healthy donors and cancer patients. Libraries were prepared by immunoSEQ multiplex PCR; TCRdb keeps only in-frame clonotypes and omits some of them. There are some 150,000 clones in the sample; around 90% occur only once, and approximately 7.2% lies in the top ten. Sequenced sample: blood. These receptors all come from a man aged 18 to 30 in good health.

The genes are TRBV2 and TRBJ1-5; perhaps TRBD1 as D (6 bases). Trimming pared 8 bases from V and 1 base from J, leaving 9 bases between. The CDR3 totals 13 residues. The V gene's germline CDR1 is SNHLY and CDR2 FYNNEI. CDR3 sequence: CASRGGSNQPQHF. As DNA, the CDR3 is TGTGCCAGCCGGGGGGGCAGCAATCAGCCCCAGCATTTT.

The chain combines TRBV7-6 with TRBJ1-3; D perhaps matches TRBD1 (5 bases). The CDR3 is 16 residues long. The germline V gene has CDR1 SGHVS and CDR2 FNYEAQ. V shed 5 bases and J shed 1 base, with 15 bases lying between them. CDR3 DNA sequence: TGTGCCAGCAGCCCTCTACCGTGGGGGTCTGGAAACACCATATATTTT. The encoded protein is CASSPLPWGSGNTIYF.

The chain has TRBV5-4 and TRBJ2-1, with D hard to call. The CDR3 runs 17 residues. The V end lost 3 bases, the J end lost 4 bases, and 20 bases lay between the germline ends. CDR1 and CDR2 (germline): SGHNT, YYREEE (reference sequence). CDR3: CASSYAPALSNYNEQFF. The DNA for the CDR3 is TGTGCCAGCAGCTATGCTCCGGCACTATCAAATTACAATGAGCAGTTCTTC.

This clone has a single count. This sequence joins TRBV5-4 and TRBJ2-7; D call uncertain. This CDR3 has 13 amino acids. V lost 4 bases, J lost 3 bases, and 11 bases lay in between. Germline values: CDR1 SGHNT, CDR2 YYREEE (reference sequence). CDR3 sequence: CASSQRPVYEQYF. The CDR3 DNA is TGTGCCAGCAGCCAAAGACCTGTCTACGAGCAGTACTTC.

V usage is TRBV4-3 and J usage is TRBJ2-2; 12 nucleotides align to TRBD2. CDR3 length: 18 amino acids. V lost 0 bases and J lost 0; bases outside the gene matches: 2. Per the germline V gene, CDR1 is LGHNA and CDR2 is YSLEER. CDR3 DNA: TGCGCCAGCAGCCAAGAGGCTAGCGGGGGGGCGAACACCGGGGAGCTGTTTTTT. Translation: CASSQEASGGANTGELFF.

The rearrangement joins TRBV7-2 to TRBJ1-2; no clear D gene. Germline assignment: CDR1 SGHTA and CDR2 FQGNSA. The CDR3 contains 12 residues. The V and J ends lost 1 base and 7 bases respectively, with 7 bases between them. This chain's CDR3 is CASSLVGSGYTF. CDR3 DNA sequence: TGTGCCAGCAGCTTAGTGGGCTCTGGCTACACCTTC.

V gene TRBV19 combines with J gene TRBJ2-7, with 7 bases fitting TRBD1. The CDR3 has 15 residues. Trimming took 5 bases from V and 0 from J; bases not matched to a gene: 7. CDR1 and CDR2 (germline): LNHDA, SQIVND (reference sequence). The CDR3 sequence is CASSSPGQYSYEQYF. In DNA, the CDR3 is TGTGCCAGTAGTTCTCCGGGACAGTACTCCTACGAGCAGTACTTC.

In its sample, this clone was seen a few times. This chain connects TRBV2 to TRBJ1-4, with TRBD1 as a possible D gene (5 bases). CDR1 and CDR2 from the germline V gene are SNHLY and FYNNEI. This CDR3 is 15 amino acids long. V gave up 7 bases and J gave up 3 bases, with 15 bases separating them. CDR3 nucleotide sequence: TGTGCCAGCACTAATACCGGGACCGCTAATGAAAAACTGTTTTTT. Translating gives CASTNTGTANEKLFF.

The rearrangement joins TRBV25-1 to TRBJ2-3; D not certain. CDR1 is MGHDK and CDR2 is SYGVNS in the germline V gene. V dropped 4 bases and J dropped 1 base, with 9 bases sitting between them. This CDR3 is 14 amino acids long. The CDR3 spells CASSAARGTDTQYF. In DNA form, the CDR3 reads TGTGCCAGCAGTGCTGCACGCGGCACAGATACGCAGTATTTT.

The chain combines TRBV29-1 with TRBJ2-1; 7 bases line up with TRBD1. The length of the CDR3 is 14 residues. Per germline, CDR1 SQVTM and CDR2 ANQGSEA. V dropped 7 bases and J dropped 5; count of bases not matched to a gene: 11. The CDR3 is CSALQGSIHNEQFF. The CDR3 DNA follows: TGCAGCGCCCTACAGGGGAGTATACACAATGAGCAGTTCTTC.

The J gene is TRBJ2-3, the V gene TRBV2, with TRBD2 as a possible D gene (7 bases). Germline lookup yields CDR1 SNHLY and CDR2 FYNNEI. This CDR3 comprises 14 residues. Trimming took off 6 bases at V and 5 bases at J, with 15 bases between the two ends. The CDR3, as DNA: TGTGCCAGCAGAGAACAGGGCGGGGGAGATACGCAGTATTTT. It yields the protein CASREQGGGDTQYF.

The V and J genes are TRBV27 and TRBJ1-4; 10 bases line up with TRBD1. Germline CDR1 and CDR2: MNHEY and SMNVEV (reference sequence). V dropped 1 base and J dropped 8; count of bases not matched to a gene: 7. The CDR3 covers 16 residues. In nucleotides, the CDR3 is TGTGCCAGCAGTTTATTTGGGACAGGGGTTTCCGAAAAACTGTTTTTT. Its translation: CASSLFGTGVSEKLFF.

The V and J genes are TRBV5-5 and TRBJ1-6; no reliable D call. Trimming took off 3 bases at V and 7 bases at J, with 14 bases between the two ends. The CDR3 sequence is 15 residues long. The germline gives CDR1 SGHKS, CDR2 YYEKEE (reference sequence). CDR3 sequence reads: CASSSPRVVNSPLHF. As DNA, the CDR3 is TGTGCCAGCAGCTCACCGAGGGTGGTGAATTCACCCCTCCACTTT.

The chain employs TRBV27 and TRBJ2-1; D is undetermined. Germline-derived CDR1 and CDR2 are MNHEY and SMNVEV (reference sequence). V dropped 2 bases and J dropped 6 bases, with 17 bases sitting between them. This CDR3 comprises 16 residues. For the CDR3, the DNA is TGTGCCAGCAGTTTACAACCCCCCCCCGACTCCAATGAGCAGTTCTTC. This translates into CASSLQPPPDSNEQFF.

This clone came up a few times. The rearrangement uses TRBV7-2 and TRBJ2-7; no definite D call. Germline-derived CDR1 and CDR2 are SGHTA and FQGNSA. V lost 5 bases, J lost 7 bases, and 18 bases lay in between. The CDR3 loop spans 14 amino acids. The CDR3 region has the DNA TGTGCCAGCAGCCCATCCCGAGTCCAAGGGGAGCAGTACTTC. As protein: CASSPSRVQGEQYF.

This chain links TRBV19 with TRBJ2-5, with D possibly being TRBD1 or TRBD2 (6 bases each). The germline CDR1 and CDR2 sequences are LNHDA and SQIVND (reference sequence). The CDR3 totals 17 residues. V gave up 3 bases and J gave up 5 bases, with 22 bases separating them. CDR3 DNA: TGTGCCAGTAGTATCATCGTAGGTCCGGGGGCGAGGGAGACCCAGTACTTC. It translates to CASSIIVGPGARETQYF.

This clone was picked up one time. V gene TRBV7-3 combines with J gene TRBJ1-1, with no clear D. Germline V gene sequence: CDR1 SGHTA, CDR2 FQGTGA. Trimming stripped 2 bases from V and 3 bases from J, with 13 bases between. CDR3 length equals 15 residues. CDR3 in amino acids: CASSLSIGGDTEAFF. The CDR3 nucleotides are TGTGCCAGCAGCTTATCCATCGGTGGAGACACTGAAGCTTTCTTT.

This chain connects TRBV10-3 to TRBJ2-2; D unresolved. The CDR3 runs to 12 residues. Germline V gene data show CDR1 as ENHRY and CDR2 as SYGVKD. Trimming left V 6 bases short and J 4 bases short, with 6 bases between. The DNA for the CDR3 is TGTGCCATCAGGGGAAGCACCGGGGAGCTGTTTTTT. Protein: CAIRGSTGELFF.

This sequence joins TRBV2 and TRBJ2-7; no clear D gene. Germline V gene data show CDR1 as SNHLY and CDR2 as FYNNEI. V lost 7 bases to trimming and J lost 1 base, with 14 bases between them. The CDR3 loop spans 14 amino acids. CDR3 protein: CASTGLGSSYEQYF. DNA of the CDR3: TGTGCCAGCACGGGCTTGGGCAGTTCCTACGAGCAGTACTTC.

The chain is built from TRBV6-1 and TRBJ1-4, with a possible D match to TRBD1 (5 bases). The germline CDR1 and CDR2 sequences are MNHNS and SASEGT. The V end lost 1 base, the J end lost 6 bases, and 9 bases lay between the germline ends. The CDR3 is made up of 14 amino acids. The CDR3 DNA sequence: TGTGCCAGCAGTGAAGTTTGGGGCGATGAAAAACTGTTTTTT. The encoded protein is CASSEVWGDEKLFF.

This clone was observed a single time. The chain has TRBV9 and TRBJ1-4; D is perhaps TRBD1 (5 bases). V was pared by 4 bases and J by 2 bases, with 9 bases between. Germline values: CDR1 SGDLS, CDR2 YYNGEE. The CDR3 is made up of 14 amino acids. The CDR3 bases are TGTGCCAGCAGCCAACAGGCGACTAATGAAAAACTGTTTTTT. Its protein is CASSQQATNEKLFF.

This chain links TRBV4-2 with TRBJ2-2; D is unresolved. Germline loops: CDR1 LGHNA, CDR2 YNFKEQ. Trimming cost V 0 bases and J 6 bases, with 11 bases left between them. This CDR3 contains 15 residues. The CDR3 bases are TGTGCCAGCAGCCAAGAACGTGGGATGGCCGGGGAGCTGTTTTTT. It is translated as CASSQERGMAGELFF.

With regard to this clone: Other DNA sequences from this sample encode an identical CDR3 as well. This chain links TRBV5-1 with TRBJ1-2; 8 positions agree with TRBD1. After removal of 4 bases from V and 8 bases from J, the junction contained 10 bases not matched to a gene. The CDR3 length is 14 residues. Germline CDR1 SGHRS, CDR2 YFSETQ. CDR3 in amino acids: CASSPSGTGDGYTF. CDR3 DNA: TGCGCCAGCAGCCCCTCCGGGACAGGTGACGGCTACACCTTC.

V is TRBV18 and J is TRBJ2-7, with TRBD1 matching 7 bases. The V gene's germline CDR1 is KGHSH and CDR2 LQKENI. V shed 3 bases and J 1 base; nucleotides not matched to a gene: 9. CDR3 length equals 16 residues. CDR3 sequence (DNA): TGTGCCAGCTCACCCCCGGGACAGCTCATATCCTACGAGCAGTACTTC. Amino acids: CASSPPGQLISYEQYF. Together with reference TRBV18 and TRBJ2-7, the CDR3 gives the full variable domain: NAGVMQNPRHLVRRRGQEARLRCSPMKGHSHVYWYRQLPEEGLKFMVYLQKENIIDESGMPKERFSAEFPKEGPSILRIQQVVRGDSAAYFCASSPPGQLISYEQYFGPGTRLTVT.

This clone was seen a single time. This CDR3 is also generated by other DNA sequences in the sample. The J gene is TRBJ1-5, the V gene TRBV19; D may be TRBD1 (5 bases). Trimming pared 1 base from V and 1 base from J, leaving 5 bases between. The CDR3 is made up of 14 amino acids. Germline V CDR1 and CDR2: LNHDA, SQIVND (reference sequence). CDR3 nucleotides: TGTGCCAGTAGTATAGCAGGGAGCAATCAGCCCCAGCATTTT. It encodes CASSIAGSNQPQHF. The full variable domain, with the rest looked up from reference TRBV19 and TRBJ1-5, is DGGITQSPKYLFRKEGQNVTLSCEQNLNHDAMYWYRQDPGQGLRLIYYSQIVNDFQKGDIAEGYSVSREKKESFPLTVTSAQKNPTAFYLCASSIAGSNQPQHFGDGTRLSIL.

This clone has more than one count but fewer than ten. The chain has TRBV7-9 and TRBJ1-4; the D is unclear. The germline CDR1 and CDR2 sequences are SEHNR and FQNEAQ (reference sequence). This CDR3 spans 17 amino acids. V lost 1 base and J lost 3, with 15 bases in between. CDR3 sequence: CASSLGALNAPNEKLFF. As DNA, the CDR3 is TGTGCCAGCAGCTTAGGAGCTCTTAACGCCCCTAATGAAAAACTGTTTTTT.

The rearrangement links TRBV4-3 to TRBJ2-3; 9 nucleotides agree with TRBD1. Germline V gene data show CDR1 as LGHNA and CDR2 as YSLEER. This CDR3 is 15 amino acids long. Losses at the gene ends were 3 bases for V and 9 bases for J; bases not matched to a gene: 10. CDR3 in DNA: TGCGCCAGCAGCCAGGGGGGACAGGGCGGGGGCACGCAGTATTTT. Protein: CASSQGGQGGGTQYF.

CDR3 coding DNA: TGCAGCGGGCAGACAGGGTTCAACGAGCAGTACTTC. Translation gives CSGQTGFNEQYF. The rearrangement uses TRBV29-1 and TRBJ2-7; the match to TRBD1 covers 7 bases. Trimming removed 7 bases from V and 5 bases from J; junction bases left unmatched: 8. The CDR3 is made up of 12 amino acids. CDR1 is SQVTM and CDR2 is ANQGSEA in the germline V gene.

This chain links TRBV10-2 with TRBJ1-2; perhaps TRBD1 as D (6 bases). Per germline, CDR1 WSHSY and CDR2 SAAADI. V was shortened by 5 bases and J by 8 bases, with 12 bases between the two germline ends. The CDR3 runs 12 residues. CDR3 nucleotide sequence: TGCGCCAGCAGTAGGGGGGCCGACGGCTACACCTTC. Amino acids: CASSRGADGYTF.

The chain couples TRBV5-1 to TRBJ1-3, with D possibly matching TRBD1 (5 bases). This CDR3 is 17 amino acids long. Deletions cut 1 base from V and 0 bases from J, with 14 bases between. Germline V gives CDR1 SGHRS, CDR2 YFSETQ. CDR3 bases: TGCGCCAGCAGCTTGACTCCGACGGGGGACTCTGGAAACACCATATATTTT. Amino acids: CASSLTPTGDSGNTIYF.